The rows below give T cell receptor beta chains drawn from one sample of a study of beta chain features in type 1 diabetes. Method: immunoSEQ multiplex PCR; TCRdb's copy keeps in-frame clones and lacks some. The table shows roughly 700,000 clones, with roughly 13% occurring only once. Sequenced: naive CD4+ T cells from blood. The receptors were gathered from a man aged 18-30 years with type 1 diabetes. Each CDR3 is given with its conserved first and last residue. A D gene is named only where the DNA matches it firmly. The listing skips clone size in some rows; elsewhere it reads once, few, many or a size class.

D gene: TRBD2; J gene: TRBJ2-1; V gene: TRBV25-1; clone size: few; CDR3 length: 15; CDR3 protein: CASSETSGGVNEQFF; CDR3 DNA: TGTGCCAGCAGTGAAACTAGCGGGGGGGTCAATGAGCAGTTCTTC
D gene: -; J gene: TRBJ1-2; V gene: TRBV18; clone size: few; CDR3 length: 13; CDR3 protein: CASSPNGNYGYTF; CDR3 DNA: TGTGCCAGCTCACCGAACGGAAACTATGGCTACACCTTC
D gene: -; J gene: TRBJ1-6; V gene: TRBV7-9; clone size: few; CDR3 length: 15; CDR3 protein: CASSLVSGGNSPLHF; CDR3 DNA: TGTGCCAGCAGCTTAGTTTCTGGTGGTAATTCACCCCTCCACTTT
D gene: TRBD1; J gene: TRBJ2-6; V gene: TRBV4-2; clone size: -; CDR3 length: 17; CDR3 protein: CASSQGDRVPGANVLTF; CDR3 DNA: TGTGCCAGCAGCCAAGGAGACAGGGTCCCTGGGGCCAACGTCCTGACTTTC
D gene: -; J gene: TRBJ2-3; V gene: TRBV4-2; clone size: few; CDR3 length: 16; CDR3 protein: CASSPLEIVERDTQYF; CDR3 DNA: TGTGCCAGCAGCCCCTTGGAAATAGTGGAACGAGATACGCAGTATTTT
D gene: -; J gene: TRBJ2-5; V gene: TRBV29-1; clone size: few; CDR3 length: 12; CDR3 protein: CSVEGDTGAQYF; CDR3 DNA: TGCAGCGTTGAAGGTGATACCGGGGCCCAGTACTTC
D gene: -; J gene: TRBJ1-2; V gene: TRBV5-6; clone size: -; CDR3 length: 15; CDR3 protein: CASSLEGGWIYGYTF; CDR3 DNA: TGTGCCAGCAGCTTGGAAGGGGGATGGATATATGGCTACACCTTC
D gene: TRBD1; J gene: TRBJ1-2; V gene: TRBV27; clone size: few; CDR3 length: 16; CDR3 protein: CASSDRAGLGGYGYTF; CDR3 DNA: TGTGCCAGCAGTGACAGGGCAGGGCTAGGGGGCTATGGCTACACCTTC
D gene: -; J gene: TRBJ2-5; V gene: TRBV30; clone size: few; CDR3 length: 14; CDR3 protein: CAWSVARAQETQYF; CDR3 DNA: TGTGCCTGGAGTGTAGCCCGGGCCCAAGAGACCCAGTACTTC
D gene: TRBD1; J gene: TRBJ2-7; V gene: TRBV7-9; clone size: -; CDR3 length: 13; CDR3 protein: CASSPGGAYEQYF; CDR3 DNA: TGTGCCAGCAGCCCAGGGGGAGCCTACGAGCAGTACTTC
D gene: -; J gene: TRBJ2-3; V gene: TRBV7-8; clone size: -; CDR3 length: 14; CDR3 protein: CASSLGTRTDTQYF; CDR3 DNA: TGTGCCAGCAGCTTAGGGACTCGCACAGATACGCAGTATTTT
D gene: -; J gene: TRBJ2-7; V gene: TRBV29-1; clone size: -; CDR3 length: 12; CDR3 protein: CSVDGGSYEQYF; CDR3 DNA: TGCAGCGTCGACGGGGGTTCCTACGAGCAGTACTTC
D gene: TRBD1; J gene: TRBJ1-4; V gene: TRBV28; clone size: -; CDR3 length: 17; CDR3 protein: CATSRRQGTRANEKLFF; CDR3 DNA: TGTGCCACTTCCCGCCGACAGGGGACCAGAGCTAATGAAAAACTGTTTTTT
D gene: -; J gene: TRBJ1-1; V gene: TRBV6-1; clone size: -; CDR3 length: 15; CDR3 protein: CASSEAPGVNTEAFF; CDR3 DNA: TGTGCCAGCAGTGAAGCCCCCGGTGTGAACACTGAAGCTTTCTTT
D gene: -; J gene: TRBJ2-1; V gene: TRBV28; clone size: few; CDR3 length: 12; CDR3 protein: CASTLLGNEQFF; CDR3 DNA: TGTGCCAGCACCCTGCTGGGCAATGAGCAGTTCTTC
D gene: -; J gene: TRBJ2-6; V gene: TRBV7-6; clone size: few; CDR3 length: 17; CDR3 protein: CASPRGTYLSGANVLTF; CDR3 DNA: TGTGCCAGCCCGAGGGGGACATACCTCTCTGGGGCCAACGTCCTGACTTTC
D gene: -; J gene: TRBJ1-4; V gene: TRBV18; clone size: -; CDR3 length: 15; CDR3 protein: CASTRGSSSNEKLFF; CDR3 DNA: TGTGCCAGCACAAGGGGATCAAGTTCTAATGAAAAACTGTTTTTT
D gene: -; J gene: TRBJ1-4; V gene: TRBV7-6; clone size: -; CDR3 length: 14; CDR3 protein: CASSLQGINEKLFF; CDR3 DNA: TGTGCCAGCAGCTTACAGGGAATTAATGAAAAACTGTTTTTT
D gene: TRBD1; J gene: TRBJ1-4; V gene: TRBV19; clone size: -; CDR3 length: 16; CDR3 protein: CASSRRQGAANEKLFF; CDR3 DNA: TGTGCCAGTAGTAGAAGGCAGGGGGCAGCTAATGAAAAACTGTTTTTT
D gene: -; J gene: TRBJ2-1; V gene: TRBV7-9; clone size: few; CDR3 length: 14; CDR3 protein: CASHDRNSYNEQFF; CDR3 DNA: TGTGCCAGCCACGACAGAAACTCCTACAATGAGCAGTTCTTC
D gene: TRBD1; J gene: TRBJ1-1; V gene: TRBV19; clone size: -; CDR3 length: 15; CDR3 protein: CASSNRQGPNTEAFF; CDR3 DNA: TGTGCCAGTAGTAACAGACAGGGACCGAACACTGAAGCTTTCTTT